The 30 T cell receptor beta chains reported below all come from one sample, sequenced in a study of cytomegalovirus exposure and HLA in healthy donors. The PCR made use of 60 Vbeta and 13 Jbeta primers. Sequencing was performed with immunoSEQ multiplex PCR; in TCRdb, only in-frame clones are kept and a portion is missing. The profile shows 200,000 to 250,000 clones, 70% to 90% of them singletons. Material: PBMCs. The source of these receptors is a human donor in good health.

This chain links TRBV7-3 with TRBJ2-3; D is undetermined. The CDR3 is 11 residues long. From germline, CDR1 is SGHTA and CDR2 FQGTGA. V gave up 5 bases and J gave up 5 bases, with 5 bases separating them. The CDR3 loop reads CASSPQDTQYF. The CDR3 coding sequence is TGTGCCAGCAGCCCCCAAGATACGCAGTATTTT.

The chain recombines TRBV15 with TRBJ1-2; no clear D. Trimming removed 1 base from V and 4 bases from J, with 13 bases in between. CDR3 length: 15 residues. The V gene's germline CDR1 is LNHNV and CDR2 YYDKDF (reference sequence). In nucleotides, the CDR3 is TGTGCCACCAGCAGAGTCCACGGAACAGCCTATGGCTACACCTTC. Protein product: CATSRVHGTAYGYTF.

CDR3 bases: TGCGCCAGCAGCCCTAACCCGACAGGGTATAGCAATCAGCCCCAGCATTTT. Its translation: CASSPNPTGYSNQPQHF. This sequence joins TRBV5-1 and TRBJ1-5, with 7 nucleotides matching TRBD1. Germline CDR1 reads SGHRS; CDR2 reads YFSETQ. This CDR3 spans 17 amino acids. V was clipped by 4 bases and J by 0 bases; unmatched bases: 10.

V is TRBV27 and J is TRBJ1-3; D remains unclear. The length of the CDR3 is 16 residues. The V gene's germline CDR1 is MNHEY and CDR2 SMNVEV (reference sequence). V was clipped by 5 bases and J by 2 bases, with 16 bases between them. The CDR3 loop is CASSPLGRRPGNTIYF. CDR3 bases: TGTGCCAGCAGTCCACTAGGGCGAAGGCCTGGAAACACCATATATTTT.

The V call is TRBV27, the J call TRBJ2-1; D possibly corresponds to TRBD1 (6 bases). V was trimmed by 4 bases and J by 9 bases, leaving 16 bases between them. Germline CDR1 and CDR2: MNHEY and SMNVEV (reference sequence). The CDR3 contains 14 residues. The DNA for the CDR3 is TGTGCCAGCAGTTCACCGGGACAAGGAATTGAGCAGTTCTTC. Its protein is CASSSPGQGIEQFF.

The rearrangement uses TRBV5-1 and TRBJ1-2; D perhaps matches TRBD1 (6 bases). V was cut by 4 bases and J by 0 bases, with 10 bases left in between. This CDR3 comprises 14 residues. Germline CDR1 and CDR2: SGHRS and YFSETQ. CDR3 amino acids: CASSAGDTNYGYTF. As DNA, the CDR3 is TGCGCCAGCAGCGCAGGGGATACTAACTATGGCTACACCTTC.

J is TRBJ2-1 and V is TRBV19, with a tentative D call TRBD1 (5 bases). CDR3 length: 14 amino acids. The V gene lost 10 bases and the J gene lost 0 bases, with 13 bases spanning the gap. Germline V lookup: CDR1 LNHDA, CDR2 SQIVND (reference sequence). As DNA, the CDR3 is TGTGCCACCGAAGGGGAAAGCTCCTACAATGAGCAGTTCTTC. Its translation is CATEGESSYNEQFF.

This sequence joins TRBV2 and TRBJ2-7; the D gene is possibly TRBD2 (6 bases). Trimming took 3 bases from V and 5 from J, leaving 8 bases between them. The CDR3 length is 12 residues. Germline V gene lookup returns CDR1 SNHLY and CDR2 FYNNEI. CDR3 protein: CASSEGGNEQYF. DNA of the CDR3: TGTGCCAGCAGTGAGGGAGGAAACGAGCAGTACTTC.

The chain employs TRBV27 and TRBJ2-3; 10 positions agree with TRBD2. CDR3 length: 20 amino acids. V lost 0 bases, J lost 6 bases, and 18 bases stayed unmatched. CDR1 and CDR2 (germline): MNHEY, SMNVEV (reference sequence). For the CDR3, the DNA is TGTGCCAGCAGTTTATCAGTGAGGGTCGGGCTAGCGGGAGCCCCCGATACGCAGTATTTT. It encodes CASSLSVRVGLAGAPDTQYF.

This rearrangement joins TRBV7-9 to TRBJ2-7; 10 nucleotides agree with TRBD2. CDR3 length equals 16 residues. CDR1 and CDR2 (germline): SEHNR, FQNEAQ (reference sequence). V was pared by 5 bases and J by 4 bases, with 11 bases of the junction left unmatched. CDR3 sequence: CASSPQREGQLYEQYF. The DNA for the CDR3 is TGTGCCAGCAGCCCCCAGCGGGAGGGCCAATTGTACGAGCAGTACTTC.

Here the CDR3 reads CASSEGGDGYTF. CDR3 nucleotides: TGTGCCAGCAGTGAAGGGGGGGATGGCTACACCTTC. The chain uses TRBV2 and TRBJ1-2, with D possibly being TRBD1 (5 bases). CDR1 and CDR2 (germline): SNHLY, FYNNEI. The CDR3 sequence is 12 residues long. V was shortened by 1 base and J by 6 bases, with 6 bases between the two germline ends.

The rearrangement links TRBV4-3 to TRBJ2-3, with TRBD2 identical over 10 bases. J lost 2 bases, V lost 0 bases, and 5 bases had no gene match. Germline V CDR1 and CDR2: LGHNA, YSLEER. The CDR3 runs 17 residues. CDR3 nucleotide sequence: TGCGCCAGCAGCCAAGATGGGCTAGCGGGAGTCACAGATACGCAGTATTTT. It is translated as CASSQDGLAGVTDTQYF.

The chain uses TRBV7-9 and TRBJ2-7, with TRBD2 matching 7 bases. Germline V gene sequence: CDR1 SEHNR, CDR2 FQNEAQ (reference sequence). J gave up 4 bases and V 3 bases, and 6 bases lay outside the gene matches. This CDR3 region has 14 residues. The CDR3: CASSFQRDGYEQYF. In DNA form, the CDR3 reads TGTGCCAGCAGCTTTCAGCGGGATGGGTACGAGCAGTACTTC. The full variable domain, completed using reference TRBV7-9 and TRBJ2-7, is DTGVSQNPRHKITKRGQNVTFRCDPISEHNRLYWYRQTLGQGPEFLTYFQNEAQLEKSRLLSDRFSAERPKGSFSTLEIQRTEQGDSAMYLCASSFQRDGYEQYFGPGTRLTVT.

CDR3 in DNA: TGTGCCAGCAGTGAAGGGCTGTTAGGGAGATTTATGGCCTACGAGCAGTACTTC. Translated, it gives CASSEGLLGRFMAYEQYF. The rearrangement links TRBV2 to TRBJ2-7; tentative D call: TRBD2 (5 bases). This CDR3 region has 18 residues. V lost 1 base and J lost 2, with 21 bases in between. Germline V gene data show CDR1 as SNHLY and CDR2 as FYNNEI.

The chain recombines TRBV4-1 with TRBJ1-4; 7 nucleotides line up with TRBD1. With V trimmed by 1 base and J by 8 bases, 7 bases remained unmatched. This CDR3 comprises 15 residues. Per the germline V gene, CDR1 is MGHRA and CDR2 is YSYEKL. The CDR3 coding sequence is TGCGCCAGCAGCCAAGGACAGGGTGTTCGAGAAAAACTGTTTTTT. Translated, it gives CASSQGQGVREKLFF.

This clone was seen a few times. The chain combines TRBV7-8 with TRBJ1-1; a possible D gene is TRBD1 (5 bases). Germline CDR1 and CDR2: SGHVS and FQNEAQ. The CDR3 runs to 16 residues. V was clipped by 5 bases and J by 5 bases, with 21 bases between them. As DNA, the CDR3 is TGTGCCAGCAGCCCCCGTCCCAACCAGGGTCGGACTGAAGCTTTCTTT. This codes for CASSPRPNQGRTEAFF.

This chain uses TRBV13 with TRBJ1-2, with D perhaps matching TRBD1 (5 bases). CDR3 length equals 11 residues. CDR1 and CDR2 from the germline V gene are PRHDT and FYEKMQ (reference sequence). Trimming left V 8 bases short and J 7 bases short, with 11 bases between. The CDR3 DNA is TGTGCCAGCGGGCGGGACTCTGGCTACACCTTC. This sequence encodes CASGRDSGYTF. Full variable domain (outside the CDR3, taken from reference TRBV13 and TRBJ1-2): AAGVIQSPRHLIKEKRETATLKCYPIPRHDTVYWYQQGPGQDPQFLISFYEKMQSDKGSIPDRFSAQQFSDYHSELNMSSLELGDSALYFCASGRDSGYTFGSGTRLTVV.

This chain connects TRBV18 to TRBJ2-6; D unclear. From germline, CDR1 is KGHSH and CDR2 LQKENI. The CDR3 has 18 amino acids. The ends were cut back, 1 base at V and 0 bases at J, with 13 bases in the middle. CDR3 bases: TGTGCCAGCTCACCACAGAAGGCGGCCGGCTCTGGGGCCAACGTCCTGACTTTC. This gives the protein CASSPQKAAGSGANVLTF.

This clone turned up a few times. Additional DNA sequences in this sample encode the identical CDR3. V and J are TRBV5-1 and TRBJ2-7, with 7 bases lining up with TRBD2. The CDR3 covers 14 residues. The germline V gene has CDR1 SGHRS and CDR2 YFSETQ. V was pared by 4 bases and J by 0 bases, with 4 bases of the junction left unmatched. The CDR3 DNA is TGCGCCAGCAGCCCCAGCGGGGCCTCCTACGAGCAGTACTTC. This sequence encodes CASSPSGASYEQYF.

The table lists this clone with a few counts. The V and J genes are TRBV5-1 and TRBJ2-1; 7 positions agree with TRBD2. Germline assignment: CDR1 SGHRS and CDR2 YFSETQ. The CDR3 contains 14 residues. With 2 bases clipped from V and 5 bases from J, the junction kept 4 bases outside the gene matches. CDR3 region: CASSFQGGDNEQFF. CDR3 nucleotide sequence: TGCGCCAGCAGCTTTCAGGGAGGGGACAATGAGCAGTTCTTC.

The chain combines TRBV10-3 with TRBJ1-5, with D hard to call. The CDR3 has 14 residues. Trimming stripped 3 bases from V and 1 base from J, with 7 bases between. Germline V lookup: CDR1 ENHRY, CDR2 SYGVKD. This CDR3 is CAISEARSNQPQHF. In DNA form, the CDR3 reads TGTGCCATCAGTGAAGCCAGGAGCAATCAGCCCCAGCATTTT.

The chain joins TRBV29-1 to TRBJ1-2; TRBD1 matches at 12 bases. Germline values: CDR1 SQVTM, CDR2 ANQGSEA. This CDR3 region has 15 residues. Losses at the gene ends were 7 bases for V and 4 bases for J; bases not matched to a gene: 10. CDR3 nucleotides: TGCAGCGGTGGGGTAGGGACAGGGGGCGTCTATGGCTACACCTTC. Its translation is CSGGVGTGGVYGYTF.

This chain links TRBV10-2 with TRBJ1-2; 7 nucleotides line up with TRBD1. V was pared by 10 bases and J by 3 bases, with 11 bases of the junction left unmatched. CDR3 size: 14 residues. CDR1 WSHSY and CDR2 SAAADI come from the germline V gene. The CDR3 loop is CATQRRGQDYGYTF. CDR3 coding DNA: TGCGCCACCCAGAGGAGGGGGCAAGACTATGGCTACACCTTC.

The V call is TRBV11-2, the J call TRBJ2-7, with D perhaps matching TRBD2 (6 bases). The V and J ends lost 1 base and 2 bases respectively, with 15 bases between them. The germline V gene has CDR1 SGHAT and CDR2 FQNNGV. The CDR3 length is 16 residues. CDR3 sequence (DNA): TGTGCCAGCAGCTTAGGAAGAAGCGGGCTTACCTACGAGCAGTACTTC. It encodes CASSLGRSGLTYEQYF.

The CDR3 nucleotides are TGCAGCGTTTCGGACAGGGGCCTCTACGAGCAGTACTTC. Translated, it gives CSVSDRGLYEQYF. This chain joins TRBV29-1 and TRBJ2-7, with 9 positions matching TRBD1. From germline, CDR1 is SQVTM and CDR2 ANQGSEA. The length of the CDR3 is 13 residues. Unmatched junction bases numbered 5, after V lost 5 bases and J lost 3 bases.

This clone was observed a few times. The CDR3 nucleotides read TGTGCCAGCAGACTCGCTGAAGTGGACACTGAAGCTTTCTTT. Residues: CASRLAEVDTEAFF. The chain recombines TRBV6-1 with TRBJ1-1, with unresolved D. Trimming stripped 6 bases from V and 3 bases from J, with 14 bases between. Germline CDR1 is MNHNS and CDR2 is SASEGT. The CDR3 has 14 amino acids.

This chain uses TRBV6-6 with TRBJ1-1; 9 nucleotides agree with TRBD1. Germline V gene data show CDR1 as MNHNY and CDR2 as SVGAGI (reference sequence). J gave up 7 bases and V 6 bases, and 9 bases lay outside the gene matches. The CDR3 runs 14 residues. The CDR3 region has the DNA TGTGCCAGCAGCTCAGTCCGGGACAGGGATGAAGCTTTCTTT. Translation gives CASSSVRDRDEAFF.

This chain links TRBV14 with TRBJ2-1; no firm D call. The CDR3 has 13 residues. V shed 0 bases and J shed 10 bases, with 10 bases lying between them. CDR1 is SGHDN and CDR2 is FVKESK in the germline V gene. The CDR3 protein is CASSQDLGFEQFF. The CDR3, as DNA: TGTGCCAGCAGCCAAGATCTGGGCTTCGAGCAGTTCTTC.

V gene TRBV28 combines with J gene TRBJ2-1, with a possible D match to TRBD2 (5 bases). CDR1 is MDHEN and CDR2 is SYDVKM in the germline V gene. V lost 8 bases and J 3 bases, leaving 11 bases between the germline ends. The CDR3 extends over 13 amino acids. CDR3 bases: TGTGCCAGCCTTTTAAGCGGCTACAATGAGCAGTTCTTC. This gives the protein CASLLSGYNEQFF.

Here the CDR3 DNA reads TGTGCCAGCTCACCTCGGCTAGCGGGAGGGGGTAGTCGAGAGACCCAGTACTTC. The encoded protein is CASSPRLAGGGSRETQYF. The gene calls are TRBV18 and TRBJ2-5; 12 bases fit TRBD2. V lost 3 bases to trimming and J lost 4 bases; unmatched junction nucleotides: 12. Germline assignment: CDR1 KGHSH and CDR2 LQKENI. This CDR3 spans 18 amino acids.